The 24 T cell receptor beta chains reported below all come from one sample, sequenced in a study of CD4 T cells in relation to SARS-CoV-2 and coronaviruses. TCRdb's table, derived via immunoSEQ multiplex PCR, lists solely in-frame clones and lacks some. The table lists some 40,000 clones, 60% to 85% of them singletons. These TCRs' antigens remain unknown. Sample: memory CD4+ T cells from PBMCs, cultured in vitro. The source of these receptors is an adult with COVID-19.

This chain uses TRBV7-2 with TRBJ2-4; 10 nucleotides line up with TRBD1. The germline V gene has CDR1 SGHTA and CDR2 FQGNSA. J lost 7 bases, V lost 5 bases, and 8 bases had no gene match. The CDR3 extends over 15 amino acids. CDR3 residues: CASSPRDRGHNIQYF. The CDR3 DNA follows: TGTGCCAGCAGCCCCAGGGACAGGGGTCATAACATTCAGTACTTC.

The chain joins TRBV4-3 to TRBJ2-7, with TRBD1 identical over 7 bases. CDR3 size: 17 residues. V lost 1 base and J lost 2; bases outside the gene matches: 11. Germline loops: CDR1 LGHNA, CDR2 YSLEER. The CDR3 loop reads CASSQVAFGQAPYEQYF. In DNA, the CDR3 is TGCGCCAGCAGCCAAGTAGCTTTTGGACAGGCACCCTACGAGCAGTACTTC.

DNA of the CDR3: TGTGCCAGCAGCCAAGATTGGGCCAGGACCTACAATGAGCAGTTCTTC. This translates into CASSQDWARTYNEQFF. The chain combines TRBV14 with TRBJ2-1; D gene ambiguous. CDR1 and CDR2 from the germline V gene are SGHDN and FVKESK. This CDR3 contains 16 residues. Trimming pared 0 bases from V and 2 bases from J, leaving 11 bases between.

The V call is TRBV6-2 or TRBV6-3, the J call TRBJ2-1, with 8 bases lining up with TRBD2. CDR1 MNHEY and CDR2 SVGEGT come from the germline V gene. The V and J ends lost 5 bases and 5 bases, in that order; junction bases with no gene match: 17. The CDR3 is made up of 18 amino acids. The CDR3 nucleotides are TGTGCCAGCAGTACACCCAAGACCGGGACTAGACTCGACAATGAGCAGTTCTTC. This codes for CASSTPKTGTRLDNEQFF.

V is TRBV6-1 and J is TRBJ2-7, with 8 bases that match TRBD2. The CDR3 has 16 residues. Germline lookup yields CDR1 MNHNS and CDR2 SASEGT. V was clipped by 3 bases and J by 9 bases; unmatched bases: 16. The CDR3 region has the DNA TGTGCCAGCAGTGAGGGGTCGGCGGGAGGACTGCGACTGCAGTACTTC. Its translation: CASSEGSAGGLRLQYF.

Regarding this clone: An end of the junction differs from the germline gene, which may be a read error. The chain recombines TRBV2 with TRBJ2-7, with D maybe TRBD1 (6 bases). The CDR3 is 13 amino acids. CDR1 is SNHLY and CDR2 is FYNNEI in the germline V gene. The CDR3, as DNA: TGTGCCAGCAGAGAAGACAGGAATTACGAGCAGTACTTC. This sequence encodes CASREDRNYEQYF.

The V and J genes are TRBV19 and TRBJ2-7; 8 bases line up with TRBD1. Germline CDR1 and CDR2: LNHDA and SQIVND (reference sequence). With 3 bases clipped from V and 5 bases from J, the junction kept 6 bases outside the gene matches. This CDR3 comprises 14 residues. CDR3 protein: CASSMSRQGNEQYF. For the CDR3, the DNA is TGTGCCAGTAGTATGTCCCGACAGGGGAACGAGCAGTACTTC.

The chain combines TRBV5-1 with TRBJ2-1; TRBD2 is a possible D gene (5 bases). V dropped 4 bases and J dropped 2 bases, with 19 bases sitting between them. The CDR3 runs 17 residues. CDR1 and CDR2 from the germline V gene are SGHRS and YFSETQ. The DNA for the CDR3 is TGCGCCAGCAGCGTTCGACCGGGCCGGGATACCTACAATGAGCAGTTCTTC. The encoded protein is CASSVRPGRDTYNEQFF.

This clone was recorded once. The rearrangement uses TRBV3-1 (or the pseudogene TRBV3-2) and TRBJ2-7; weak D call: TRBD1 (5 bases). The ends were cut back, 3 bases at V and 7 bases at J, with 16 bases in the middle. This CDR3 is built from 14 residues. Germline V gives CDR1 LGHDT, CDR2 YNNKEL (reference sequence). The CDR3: CASSHSDKTWEQYF. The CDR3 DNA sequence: TGTGCCAGCAGCCACTCGGACAAGACGTGGGAGCAGTACTTC.

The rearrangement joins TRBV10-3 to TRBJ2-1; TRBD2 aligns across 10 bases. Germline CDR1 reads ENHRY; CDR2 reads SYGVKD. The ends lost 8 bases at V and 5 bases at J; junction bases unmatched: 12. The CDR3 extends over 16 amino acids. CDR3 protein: CAIGTSSGRGDNEQFF. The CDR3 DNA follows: TGTGCCATCGGGACTTCTAGCGGGAGAGGAGACAATGAGCAGTTCTTC.

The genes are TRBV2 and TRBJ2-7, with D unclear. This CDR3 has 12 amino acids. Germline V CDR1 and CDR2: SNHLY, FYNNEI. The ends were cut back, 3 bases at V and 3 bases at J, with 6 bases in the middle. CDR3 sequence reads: CASSDHSYEQYF. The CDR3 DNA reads TGTGCCAGCAGTGACCACAGCTACGAGCAGTACTTC.

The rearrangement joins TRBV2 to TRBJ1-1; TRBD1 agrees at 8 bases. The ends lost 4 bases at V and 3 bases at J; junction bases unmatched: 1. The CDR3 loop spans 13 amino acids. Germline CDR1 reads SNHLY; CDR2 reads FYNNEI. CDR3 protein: CASSGTGYTEAFF. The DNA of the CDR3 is TGTGCCAGCAGTGGGACAGGGTACACTGAAGCTTTCTTT.

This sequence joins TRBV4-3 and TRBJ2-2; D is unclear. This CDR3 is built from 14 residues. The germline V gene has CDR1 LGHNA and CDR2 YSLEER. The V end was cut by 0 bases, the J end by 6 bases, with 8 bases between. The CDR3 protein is CASSQDPASGELFF. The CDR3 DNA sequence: TGCGCCAGCAGCCAAGATCCGGCTTCCGGGGAGCTGTTTTTT.

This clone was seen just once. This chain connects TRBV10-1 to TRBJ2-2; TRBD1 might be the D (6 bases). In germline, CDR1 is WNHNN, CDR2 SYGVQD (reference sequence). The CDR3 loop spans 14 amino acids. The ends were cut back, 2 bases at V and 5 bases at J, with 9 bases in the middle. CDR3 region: CASSEVRGTGELFF. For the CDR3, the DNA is TGCGCCAGCAGTGAGGTCAGGGGAACCGGGGAGCTGTTTTTT.

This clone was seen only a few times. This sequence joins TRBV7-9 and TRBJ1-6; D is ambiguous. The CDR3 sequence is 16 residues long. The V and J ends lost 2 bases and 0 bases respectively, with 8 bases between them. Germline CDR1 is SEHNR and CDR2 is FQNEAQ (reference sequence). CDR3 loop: CASSLTRSSYNSPLHF. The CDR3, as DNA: TGTGCCAGCAGCTTAACGAGGAGCTCCTATAATTCACCCCTCCACTTT.

The CDR3 protein is CATSRALGQDNQPQHF. CDR3 nucleotide sequence: TGTGCCACCAGCAGAGCTCTCGGACAGGACAATCAGCCCCAGCATTTT. The chain couples TRBV15 to TRBJ1-5; TRBD1 matches 7 bases. After removal of 1 base from V and 3 bases from J, the junction contained 6 bases not matched to a gene. Germline CDR1 is LNHNV and CDR2 is YYDKDF (reference sequence). The CDR3 length is 16 residues.

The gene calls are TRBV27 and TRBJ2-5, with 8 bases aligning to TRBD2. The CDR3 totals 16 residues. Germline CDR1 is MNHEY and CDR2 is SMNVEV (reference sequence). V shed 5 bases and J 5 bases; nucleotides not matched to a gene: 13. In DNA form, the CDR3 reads TGTGCCAGCAGTCGAACCCCGGGAGGGCGGGATGAGACCCAGTACTTC. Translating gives CASSRTPGGRDETQYF.

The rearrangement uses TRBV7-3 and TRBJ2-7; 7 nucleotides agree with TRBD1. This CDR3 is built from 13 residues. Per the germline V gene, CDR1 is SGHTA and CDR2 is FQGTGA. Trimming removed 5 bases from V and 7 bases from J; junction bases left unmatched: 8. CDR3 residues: CASSPDRVGEQYF. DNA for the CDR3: TGTGCCAGCAGCCCCGACAGGGTGGGGGAGCAGTACTTC.

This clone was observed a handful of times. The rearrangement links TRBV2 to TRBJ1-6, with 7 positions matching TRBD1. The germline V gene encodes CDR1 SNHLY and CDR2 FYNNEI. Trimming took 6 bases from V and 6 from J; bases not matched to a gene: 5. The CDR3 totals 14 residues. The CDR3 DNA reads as TGTGCCAGCAGCTCACAGGGGACTAATTCACCCCTCCACTTT. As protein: CASSSQGTNSPLHF.

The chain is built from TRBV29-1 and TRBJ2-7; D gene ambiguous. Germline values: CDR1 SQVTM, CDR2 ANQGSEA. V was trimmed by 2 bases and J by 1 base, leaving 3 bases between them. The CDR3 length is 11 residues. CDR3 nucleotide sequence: TGCAGCGTTGAACTTTCCTACGAGCAGTACTTC. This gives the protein CSVELSYEQYF.

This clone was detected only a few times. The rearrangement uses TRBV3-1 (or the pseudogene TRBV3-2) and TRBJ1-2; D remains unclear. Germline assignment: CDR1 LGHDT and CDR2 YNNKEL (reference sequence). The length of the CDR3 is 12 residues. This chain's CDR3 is CATEGFYYGYTF. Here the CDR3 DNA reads TGTGCTACAGAAGGATTCTACTATGGCTACACCTTC.

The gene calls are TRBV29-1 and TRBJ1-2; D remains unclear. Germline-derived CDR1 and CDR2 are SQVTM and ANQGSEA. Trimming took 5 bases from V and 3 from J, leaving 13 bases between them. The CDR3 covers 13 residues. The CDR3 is CSVQPVRYYGYTF. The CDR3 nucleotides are TGCAGCGTTCAGCCTGTTCGCTACTATGGCTACACCTTC.

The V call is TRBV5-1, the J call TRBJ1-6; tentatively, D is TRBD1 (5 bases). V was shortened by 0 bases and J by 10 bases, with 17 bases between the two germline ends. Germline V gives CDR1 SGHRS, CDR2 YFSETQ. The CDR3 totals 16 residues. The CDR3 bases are TGCGCCAGCAGCTTGGCCCCCCGGGACCTTGGGTCACCCCTCCACTTT. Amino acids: CASSLAPRDLGSPLHF. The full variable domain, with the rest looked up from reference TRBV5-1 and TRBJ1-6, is KAGVTQTPRYLIKTRGQQVTLSCSPISGHRSVSWYQQTPGQGLQFLFEYFSETQRNKGNFPGRFSGRQFSNSRSEMNVSTLELGDSALYLCASSLAPRDLGSPLHFGNGTRLTVT.

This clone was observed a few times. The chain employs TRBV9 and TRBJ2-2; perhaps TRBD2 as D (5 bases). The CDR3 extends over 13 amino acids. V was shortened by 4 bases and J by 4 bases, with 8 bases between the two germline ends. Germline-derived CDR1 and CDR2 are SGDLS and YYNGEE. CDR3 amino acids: CASSFRGTGELFF. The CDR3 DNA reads TGTGCCAGCAGCTTCCGGGGCACCGGGGAGCTGTTTTTT.